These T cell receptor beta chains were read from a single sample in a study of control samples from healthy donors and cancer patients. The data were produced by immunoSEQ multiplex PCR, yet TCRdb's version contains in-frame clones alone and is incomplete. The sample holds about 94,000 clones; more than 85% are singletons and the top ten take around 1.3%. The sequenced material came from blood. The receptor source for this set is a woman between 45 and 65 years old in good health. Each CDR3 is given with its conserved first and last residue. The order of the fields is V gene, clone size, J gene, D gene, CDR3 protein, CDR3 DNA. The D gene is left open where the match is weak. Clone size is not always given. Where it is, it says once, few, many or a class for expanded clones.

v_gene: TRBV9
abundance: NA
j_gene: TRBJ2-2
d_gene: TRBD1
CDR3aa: CASSVARGSNTGELFF
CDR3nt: TGTGCCAGCAGCGTAGCCAGGGGGTCGAACACCGGGGAGCTGTTTTTT

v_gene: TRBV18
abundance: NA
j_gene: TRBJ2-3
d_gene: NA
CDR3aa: CASSSPTGTSTDTQYF
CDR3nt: TGTGCCAGCTCAAGCCCGACAGGGACTAGCACAGATACGCAGTATTTT

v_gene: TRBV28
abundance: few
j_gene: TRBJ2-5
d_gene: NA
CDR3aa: CASSPLLAALGETQYF
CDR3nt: TGTGCCAGCAGTCCTCTCCTCGCGGCCTTAGGGGAGACCCAGTACTTC

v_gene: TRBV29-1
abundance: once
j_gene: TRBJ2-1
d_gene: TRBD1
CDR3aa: CSVEDAGRGRANEQFF
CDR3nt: TGCAGCGTTGAAGATGCGGGCAGGGGGCGGGCCAATGAGCAGTTCTTC

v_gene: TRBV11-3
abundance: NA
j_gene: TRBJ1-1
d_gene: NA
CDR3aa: CASSLDNWEGNTEAFF
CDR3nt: TGTGCCAGCAGCTTAGATAATTGGGAGGGGAACACTGAAGCTTTCTTT

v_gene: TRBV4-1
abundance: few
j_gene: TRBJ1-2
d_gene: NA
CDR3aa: CASQGFRRGYTF
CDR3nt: TGCGCCAGTCAGGGATTTCGGAGGGGCTACACCTTC

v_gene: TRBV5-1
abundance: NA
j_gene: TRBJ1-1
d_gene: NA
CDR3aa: CASSLDTGREAFF
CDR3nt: TGCGCCAGCAGCTTGGACACAGGCCGTGAAGCTTTCTTT

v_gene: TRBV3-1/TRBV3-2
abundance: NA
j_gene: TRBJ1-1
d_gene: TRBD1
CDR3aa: CASSLAEGRQGATALNTEAFF
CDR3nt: TGTGCCAGCAGCCTCGCGGAGGGAAGACAGGGGGCAACGGCCTTGAACACTGAAGCTTTCTTT

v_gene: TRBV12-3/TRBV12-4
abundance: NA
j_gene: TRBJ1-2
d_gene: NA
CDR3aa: CASSFQGPYGYTF
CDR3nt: TGTGCCAGCAGTTTTCAGGGACCCTATGGCTACACCTTC

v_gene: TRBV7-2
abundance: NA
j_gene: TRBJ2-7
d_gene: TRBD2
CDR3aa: CASSVTSGGLYEQYF
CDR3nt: TGTGCCAGCAGCGTGACTAGCGGGGGGCTCTACGAGCAGTACTTC

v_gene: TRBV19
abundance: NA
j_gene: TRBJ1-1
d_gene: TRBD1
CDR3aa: CASSIVGQESEAFF
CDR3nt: TGTGCCAGTAGTATAGTTGGACAGGAGAGTGAAGCTTTCTTT

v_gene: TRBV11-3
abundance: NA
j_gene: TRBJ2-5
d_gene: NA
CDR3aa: CASSNFQETQYF
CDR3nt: TGTGCCAGCAGCAACTTCCAAGAGACCCAGTACTTC

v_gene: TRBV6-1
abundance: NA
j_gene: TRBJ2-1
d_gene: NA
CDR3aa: CASIQARGSILATTNEQFF
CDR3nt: TGTGCCAGCATTCAAGCGCGGGGTTCAATTCTAGCGACTACCAATGAGCAGTTCTTC

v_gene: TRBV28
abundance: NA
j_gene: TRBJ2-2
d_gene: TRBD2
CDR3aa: CASRASGYGTGELFF
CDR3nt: TGTGCCAGCAGAGCTAGCGGGTATGGCACCGGGGAGCTGTTTTTT

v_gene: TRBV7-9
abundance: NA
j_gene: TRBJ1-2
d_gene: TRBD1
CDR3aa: CAGSPSDRESYGYTF
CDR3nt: TGTGCCGGCAGCCCGAGCGACAGGGAGAGCTATGGCTACACCTTC

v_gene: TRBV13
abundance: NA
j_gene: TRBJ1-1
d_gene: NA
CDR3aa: CASSSRTVNTEAFF
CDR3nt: TGTGCCAGCAGTTCTCGGACAGTGAACACTGAAGCTTTCTTT

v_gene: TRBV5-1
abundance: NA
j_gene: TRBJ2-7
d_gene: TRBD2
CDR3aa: CASSRWTSESGQYF
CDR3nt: TGCGCCAGCAGCAGATGGACTAGCGAGTCTGGGCAGTACTTC

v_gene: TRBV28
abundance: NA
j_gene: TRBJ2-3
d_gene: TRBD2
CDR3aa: CASRSSGSFRDTQYF
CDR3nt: TGTGCCAGCAGGAGTAGCGGGAGCTTTAGGGATACGCAGTATTTT

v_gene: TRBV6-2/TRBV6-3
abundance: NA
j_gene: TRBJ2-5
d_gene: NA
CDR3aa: CASSKIGRAQETQYF
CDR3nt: TGTGCCAGCAGTAAAATTGGGCGGGCACAAGAGACCCAGTACTTC

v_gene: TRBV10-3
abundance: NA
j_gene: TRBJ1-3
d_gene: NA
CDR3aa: CAINDPGNTIYF
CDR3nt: TGTGCCATCAACGATCCTGGAAACACCATATATTTT

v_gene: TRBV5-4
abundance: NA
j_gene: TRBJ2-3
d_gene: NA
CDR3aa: CASIGRGTDTQYF
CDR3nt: TGTGCCAGCATCGGAAGGGGAACAGATACGCAGTATTTT

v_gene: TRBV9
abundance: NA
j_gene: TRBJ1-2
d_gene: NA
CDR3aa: CASSVDPGHDYGYTF
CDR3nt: TGTGCCAGCAGCGTAGATCCTGGACATGACTATGGCTACACCTTC

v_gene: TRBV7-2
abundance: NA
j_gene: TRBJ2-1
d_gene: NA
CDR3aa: CASSLEKYNEQFF
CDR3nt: TGTGCCAGCAGCTTAGAGAAGTACAATGAGCAGTTCTTC

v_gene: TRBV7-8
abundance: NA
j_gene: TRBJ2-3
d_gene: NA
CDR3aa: CASSLLGTDTQYF
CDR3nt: TGTGCCAGCAGCTTATTGGGGACAGATACGCAGTATTTT

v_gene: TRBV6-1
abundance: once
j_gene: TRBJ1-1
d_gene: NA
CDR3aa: CASSESPTITEAFF
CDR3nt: TGTGCCAGCAGTGAATCCCCCACCATTACTGAAGCTTTCTTT

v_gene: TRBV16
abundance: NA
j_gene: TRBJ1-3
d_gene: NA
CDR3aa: CASSQSTYRTAGNTIYF
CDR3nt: TGTGCCAGCAGCCAATCAACATATAGGACGGCTGGAAACACCATATATTTT

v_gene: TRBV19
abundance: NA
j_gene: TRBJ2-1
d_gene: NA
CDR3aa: CASLPQGGSYNEQFF
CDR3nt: TGTGCCAGTCTCCCCCAAGGGGGAAGCTACAATGAGCAGTTCTTC

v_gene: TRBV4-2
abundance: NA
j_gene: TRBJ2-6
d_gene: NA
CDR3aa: CASSQDLGNSGANVLTF
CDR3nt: TGTGCCAGCAGCCAAGATCTAGGTAACTCTGGGGCCAACGTCCTGACTTTC

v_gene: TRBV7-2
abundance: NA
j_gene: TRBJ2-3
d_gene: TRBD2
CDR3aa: CASSLTSGSTDTQYF
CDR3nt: TGTGCCAGCAGCTTAACTAGCGGGAGCACAGATACGCAGTATTTT

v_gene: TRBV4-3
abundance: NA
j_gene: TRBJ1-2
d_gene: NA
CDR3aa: CASSQDWQGGGYTF
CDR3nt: TGCGCCAGCAGCCAAGATTGGCAGGGAGGTGGCTACACCTTC

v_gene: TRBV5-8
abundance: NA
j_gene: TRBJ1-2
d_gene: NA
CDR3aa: CASSLISRPNYGYTF
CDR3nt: TGTGCCAGCAGCTTGATATCCAGGCCCAACTATGGCTACACCTTC

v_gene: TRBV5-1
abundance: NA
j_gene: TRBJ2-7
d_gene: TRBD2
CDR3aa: CASSTGLAGTYEQYF
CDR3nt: TGCGCCAGCAGCACGGGACTAGCGGGGACCTACGAGCAGTACTTC

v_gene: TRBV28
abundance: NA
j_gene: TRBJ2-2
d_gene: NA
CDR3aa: CASSSLTLTGEWTGELFF
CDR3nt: TGTGCCAGCAGTTCCCTTACCCTTACAGGAGAATGGACCGGGGAGCTGTTTTTT

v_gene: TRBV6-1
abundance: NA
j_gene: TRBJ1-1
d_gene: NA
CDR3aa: CASSEDGRANTEAFF
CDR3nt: TGTGCCAGCAGTGAAGACGGCAGGGCCAACACTGAAGCTTTCTTT

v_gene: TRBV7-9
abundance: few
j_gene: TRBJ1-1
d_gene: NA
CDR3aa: CASSDPRGVDTEAFF
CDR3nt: TGTGCCAGCAGCGACCCGCGGGGGGTGGACACTGAAGCTTTCTTT

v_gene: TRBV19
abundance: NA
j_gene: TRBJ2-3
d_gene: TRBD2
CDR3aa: CASSKGLAGAGDTQYF
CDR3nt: TGTGCCAGTAGTAAGGGACTAGCGGGGGCGGGGGATACGCAGTATTTT

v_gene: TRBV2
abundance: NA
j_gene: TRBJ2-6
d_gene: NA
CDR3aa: CASRRQGSSGANVLTF
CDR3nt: TGTGCCAGCAGACGGCAGGGGAGCTCTGGGGCCAACGTCCTGACTTTC

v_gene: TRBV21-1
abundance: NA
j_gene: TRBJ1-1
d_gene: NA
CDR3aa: CASRRQGGGKAEAFF
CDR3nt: TGTGCCAGCAGAAGACAGGGAGGGGGGAAAGCTGAAGCTTTCTTT

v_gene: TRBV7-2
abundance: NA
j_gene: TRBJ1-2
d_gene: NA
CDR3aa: CASSLDRSANYGYTF
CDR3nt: TGTGCCAGCAGCTTAGACAGGTCAGCTAACTATGGCTACACCTTC

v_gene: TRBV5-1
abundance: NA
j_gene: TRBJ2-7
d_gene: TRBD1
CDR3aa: CASRQPGQAYEQYF
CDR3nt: TGCGCCAGCAGACAACCGGGACAGGCTTACGAGCAGTACTTC

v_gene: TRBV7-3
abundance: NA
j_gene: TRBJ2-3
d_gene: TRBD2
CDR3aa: CASSLVAGRTDTQYF
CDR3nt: TGTGCCAGCAGCTTAGTAGCGGGGCGCACAGATACGCAGTATTTT

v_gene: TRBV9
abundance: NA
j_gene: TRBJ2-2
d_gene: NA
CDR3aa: CASSVGGDTGELFF
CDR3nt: TGTGCCAGCAGCGTAGGGGGGGACACCGGGGAGCTGTTTTTT

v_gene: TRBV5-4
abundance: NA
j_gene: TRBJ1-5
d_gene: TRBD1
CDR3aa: CASSLGTGPNQPQHF
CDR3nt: TGTGCCAGCAGCCTCGGGACAGGCCCCAATCAGCCCCAGCATTTT